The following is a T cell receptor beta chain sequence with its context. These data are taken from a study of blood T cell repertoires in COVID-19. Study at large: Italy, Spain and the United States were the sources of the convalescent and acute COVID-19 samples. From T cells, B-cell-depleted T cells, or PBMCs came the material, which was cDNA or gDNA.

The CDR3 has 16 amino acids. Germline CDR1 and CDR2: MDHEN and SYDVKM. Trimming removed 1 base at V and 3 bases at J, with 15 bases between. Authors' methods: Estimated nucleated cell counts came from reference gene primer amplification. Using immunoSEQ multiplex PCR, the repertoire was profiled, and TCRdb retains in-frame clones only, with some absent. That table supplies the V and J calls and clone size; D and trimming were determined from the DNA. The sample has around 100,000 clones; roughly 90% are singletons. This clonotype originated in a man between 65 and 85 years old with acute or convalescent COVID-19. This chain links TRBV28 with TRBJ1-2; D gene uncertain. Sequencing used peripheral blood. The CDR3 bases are TGTGCCAGCAGTTTATTAAGCTTGGGCAGAGACTATGGCTACACCTTC. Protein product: CASSLLSLGRDYGYTF.